This is a list of T cell receptor beta chains from one sample in a study of blood T cell repertoires in COVID-19. TCRdb keeps only in-frame clones here, not all; method: immunoSEQ multiplex PCR. The sample contains about 410,000 clones, about nine tenths of which appear only once. The sequenced sample was peripheral blood. The receptor source for this set is a woman in her forties with COVID-19, enrolled during active disease. Each CDR3 is given with its conserved first and last residue. A D gene is named only where the DNA matches it firmly. Rows give clone size only sometimes, using once, few, many, or a class for an expanded clone.

d_call	clone_size	v_call	j_call	cdr3_nt	cdr3_aa
-	-	TRBV7-2	TRBJ1-1	TGTGCCAGCAGCTTAGTACAGGGACCTGAAGCTTTCTTT	CASSLVQGPEAFF
TRBD1	-	TRBV6-5	TRBJ2-1	TGTGCCAGCAGTTACGGGACAGGGTACAATGAGCAGTTCTTC	CASSYGTGYNEQFF
TRBD1	-	TRBV7-2	TRBJ2-3	TGTGCCAGCAGCATCAGGGGGCGCTTGGGCACAGATACGCAGTATTTT	CASSIRGRLGTDTQYF
TRBD1	-	TRBV27	TRBJ1-6	TGTGCCAGCAGGCGGACAGGGGGCGTCGATTCACCCCTCCACTTT	CASRRTGGVDSPLHF
-	-	TRBV11-3	TRBJ2-5	TGTGCCAGCAGCTTAGTAGGGGAAGAGACCCAGTACTTC	CASSLVGEETQYF
TRBD1	few	TRBV5-1	TRBJ2-6	TGCGCCAGCAGCCCCTGGGACAGCGTCTCTGGGGCCAACGTCCTGACTTTC	CASSPWDSVSGANVLTF
TRBD1	once	TRBV13	TRBJ1-5	TGTGCCAGCAGCTTAGGGGCAGGGGGCGGGCAGCCCCAGCATTTT	CASSLGAGGGQPQHF
TRBD2	-	TRBV3-1/TRBV3-2	TRBJ2-1	TGTGCCAGCAGCCAAGTTTGTCCAGCGGGGGGGCCTTGTGAGCAGTTCTTC	CASSQVCPAGGPCEQFF
-	-	TRBV9	TRBJ2-6	TGTGCCAGCAGCGCCCTAAGCTCTGGGGCCAACGTCCTGACTTTC	CASSALSSGANVLTF
-	-	TRBV5-1	TRBJ1-3	TGCGCCAGCAGCTTGGTTCAGCGCACGTCTGGAAACACCATATATTTT	CASSLVQRTSGNTIYF
-	-	TRBV6-1	TRBJ2-7	TGTGCCAGCAGTGAACTCAGGGCCAAGGGCGAGCAGTACTTC	CASSELRAKGEQYF
TRBD1	-	TRBV7-9	TRBJ1-2	TGTGCCAGCAGCTTAGCGGGACAGGTCTATGGCTACACCTTC	CASSLAGQVYGYTF
-	-	TRBV10-3	TRBJ2-7	TGTGCCATCAGTGAGTCGGACAGCTCCTACGAGCAGTACTTC	CAISESDSSYEQYF
-	once	TRBV24-1	TRBJ1-1	TGTGCCACCAGAGGAGTGGGAGCTGAAGCTTTCTTT	CATRGVGAEAFF
TRBD1	-	TRBV27	TRBJ1-1	TGTGCCAGCTGGAGACAGGGAGAAGGGTCTGAAGCTTTCTTT	CASWRQGEGSEAFF
-	-	TRBV28	TRBJ1-1	TGTGCCAGCAGTTTTCGCGGGGGGAGCGCTGAAGCTTTCTTT	CASSFRGGSAEAFF
TRBD1	-	TRBV7-2	TRBJ1-1	TGTGCCAGCAGCCAGGACAGGGCCTACACTGAAGCTTTCTTT	CASSQDRAYTEAFF
TRBD2	-	TRBV7-7	TRBJ2-5	TGTGCTAGCAGCCTAGGACTAGCGGGGATTCAAGAGACCCAGTACTTC	CASSLGLAGIQETQYF
-	-	TRBV7-2	TRBJ1-6	TGTGCCAGCAGCTTAGTAACCAGCGTGGTGTCACCCCTCCACTTT	CASSLVTSVVSPLHF
-	-	TRBV6-5	TRBJ2-7	TGTGCCAGCAGTTACAACCGGGACTCCTACGAGCAGTACTTC	CASSYNRDSYEQYF
TRBD2	-	TRBV28	TRBJ2-3	TGTGCCAGCAGTTTATCTCGACTAGCGGGCGTCACAGATACGCAGTATTTT	CASSLSRLAGVTDTQYF
-	-	TRBV4-3	TRBJ1-2	TGCGCCAGCAGCCAAGCCGTGGGGCCCACACCTTATGGCTACACCTTC	CASSQAVGPTPYGYTF
TRBD1	-	TRBV3-1/TRBV3-2	TRBJ1-1	TGTGCCAGCAGGCAGGGGGCGCGGGACACTGAAGCTTTCTTT	CASRQGARDTEAFF
-	once	TRBV30	TRBJ2-7	TGTGCCTGGTCACCTCTCCGGGAGCAGTACTTC	CAWSPLREQYF
-	-	TRBV7-2	TRBJ1-2	TGTGCCAGCAGCTTAGTTCGCAGGGCGTCTAACTATGGCTACACCTTC	CASSLVRRASNYGYTF
-	-	TRBV5-5	TRBJ1-5	TGTGCCAGCAGCTTGGCAACAGGTAGCATTCAGCCCCAGCATTTT	CASSLATGSIQPQHF
-	once	TRBV7-2	TRBJ1-3	TGTGCCAGCAGCTCCAGCTCTGGAAACACCATATATTTT	CASSSSSGNTIYF
-	-	TRBV25-1	TRBJ2-1	TGTGCCAGCAGTGGGCTGTCGCTAGCGACGGTCAATGAGCAGTTCTTC	CASSGLSLATVNEQFF
TRBD2	-	TRBV19	TRBJ2-7	TGTGCCAGTAGTAGACTAGCGGAGGCAACCTCCTACGAGCAGTACTTC	CASSRLAEATSYEQYF
-	-	TRBV7-2	TRBJ2-5	TGTGCCAGCGGGCAGACAGTGGCGGAGACCCAGTACTTC	CASGQTVAETQYF
TRBD1	-	TRBV4-1	TRBJ2-7	TGCGCCAGCAGCCAAGAGGGGGGACAGGGGGCCATCCCCTACGAGCAGTACTTC	CASSQEGGQGAIPYEQYF
TRBD1	-	TRBV4-3	TRBJ1-2	TGCGCCAGCAGCCAAGATTTGGACAGGAGGACTAACTATGGCTACACCTTC	CASSQDLDRRTNYGYTF